The entry below gives a single TCR beta chain sequence along with its context. Its antigen is not known. These data belong to a study of blood T cells in healthy people across ages. Points from the study as a whole: Age brought a roughly linear fall in TCR beta diversity measured per million T cells. A greater number of naive CD4+ cells and higher diversity distinguished long-lived donors from aged donors.

A sample-barcoded 5' primer and a J-beta primer mix were used in a second PCR of roughly 7 to 11 cycles. Any given sample supplied a minimum of 2.5 million CDR3-containing paired-end reads. MiXCR was run by TCRdb on the 5' RACE reads, yielding one entry per CDR3 protein. The sample contains almost 550,000 distinct CDR3 sequences, around 24% of which appear only once. V lost 8 bases, J lost 6 bases, and 17 bases lay in between. Looked up from germline, CDR1 is SGHAT and CDR2 is FQNNGV. The CDR3 loop spans 13 amino acids. Separately, the same data were catalogued under a study of T cells of mothers and their children. In that study: Reads obtained per mother exceeded 9 million TCR beta CDR3 reads, with roughly 3 million obtained per child.

This clonotype was obtained from a boy aged 5-17 years in good health. The sequencing input was blood. The V and J genes are TRBV11-2 and TRBJ2-7, with D possibly being TRBD1 (5 bases). The CDR3 spells CASEEKRGGEQYF. The CDR3 region has the DNA TGTGCCAGCGAGGAGAAAAGGGGCGGCGAGCAGTACTTC.